The rows below give T cell receptor beta chains drawn from one sample of a study of HIV-infected children after antiretroviral therapy interruption. TCRdb analysed the 3' RACE reads with MiXCR anew, one entry per CDR3 protein. Among 90,000 or so distinct CDR3 sequences, 6.9% were seen once, and the ten largest hold about 1.1%. Here the sequenced sample was CD45RA+ CD4+ T cells from PBMCs, pooled from several time points, taken from a donor given antiretroviral therapy, either interrupted or continuous. The receptors were gathered from a pool of human donors with HIV. Both conserved end residues are part of each CDR3. Each record gives: V gene, D gene, J gene, clone size, CDR3 protein, CDR3 DNA. D genes are given only for firm matches. Clone size appears in some rows only: once, few, many, or a class for an expanded clone.

V: TRBV10-3; D: .; J: TRBJ2-1; size: few; CDR3: CAISDPGAYNEQFF; DNA: TGTGCCATCAGCGATCCGGGGGCCTACAATGAGCAGTTCTTC
V: TRBV12-3/TRBV12-4; D: .; J: TRBJ1-2; size: many; CDR3: CASSQGHYGYTF; DNA: TGTGCCAGCAGTCAGGGTCACTATGGCTACACCTTC
V: TRBV20-1; D: .; J: TRBJ2-3; size: many; CDR3: CSAIQSVITDTQYF; DNA: TGCAGTGCTATCCAATCCGTAATCACAGATACGCAGTATTTT
V: TRBV24-1; D: .; J: TRBJ2-3; size: many; CDR3: CATSDHDSSGTDTQYF; DNA: TGTGCCACCAGTGATCATGATAGCAGTGGCACAGATACGCAGTATTTT
V: TRBV4-1; D: TRBD1; J: TRBJ1-1; size: .; CDR3: CASSQDRGQGTNTEAFF; DNA: TGCGCCAGCAGCCAAGATCGGGGACAGGGGACAAACACTGAAGCTTTCTTT
V: TRBV4-1; D: .; J: TRBJ2-7; size: many; CDR3: CASSQGTRHHEQYF; DNA: TGCGCCAGCAGCCAAGGGACTCGGCACCACGAGCAGTACTTC
V: TRBV20-1; D: .; J: TRBJ2-2; size: many; CDR3: CSARDKRVGTGELFF; DNA: TGCAGTGCTAGAGATAAGAGGGTAGGGACCGGGGAGCTGTTTTTT
V: TRBV30; D: TRBD2; J: TRBJ2-7; size: many; CDR3: CAWTEGLAGYEQYF; DNA: TGTGCCTGGACCGAGGGACTAGCGGGTTACGAGCAGTACTTC
V: TRBV19; D: .; J: TRBJ1-1; size: few; CDR3: CASSIRGMSPEAFF; DNA: TGTGCCAGTAGTATCCGGGGGATGAGCCCTGAAGCTTTCTTT
V: TRBV2; D: .; J: TRBJ1-5; size: many; CDR3: CASSDSNQPQHF; DNA: TGTGCCAGCAGTGACAGCAATCAGCCCCAGCATTTT
V: TRBV14; D: TRBD2; J: TRBJ2-7; size: many; CDR3: CASSQFSSGMPYEQYF; DNA: TGTGCCAGCAGCCAATTTTCTAGCGGGATGCCGTACGAGCAGTACTTC
V: TRBV15; D: TRBD1; J: TRBJ1-2; size: .; CDR3: CATSSAGGGAPYGYTF; DNA: TGTGCCACCAGCAGTGCGGGAGGGGGCGCGCCGTATGGCTACACCTTC
V: TRBV4-2; D: .; J: TRBJ1-3; size: .; CDR3: CASSPRSVSSGNTIYF; DNA: TGTGCCAGCAGCCCCCGGAGTGTTAGCTCTGGAAACACCATATATTTT
V: TRBV12-5; D: TRBD1; J: TRBJ2-1; size: few; CDR3: CASGLTPGQTPYNEQFF; DNA: TGTGCTAGTGGTTTGACGCCGGGACAGACCCCCTACAATGAGCAGTTCTTC
V: TRBV5-1; D: .; J: TRBJ2-7; size: many; CDR3: CASSLAGVNEQYF; DNA: TGCGCCAGCAGCTTGGCGGGAGTAAACGAGCAGTACTTC
V: TRBV6-6; D: TRBD2; J: TRBJ2-3; size: .; CDR3: CASSYGGYSGGSTDTQYF; DNA: TGTGCCAGCAGTTACGGGGGATATAGCGGGGGTAGCACAGATACGCAGTATTTT
V: TRBV5-1; D: .; J: TRBJ2-7; size: many; CDR3: CASGPRGVNPYEQYF; DNA: TGCGCCAGCGGACCACGGGGTGTAAACCCCTACGAGCAGTACTTC
V: TRBV24-1; D: TRBD2; J: TRBJ2-1; size: many; CDR3: CAAGTSGIGNEQFF; DNA: TGTGCCGCCGGGACTAGCGGGATCGGCAATGAGCAGTTCTTC
V: TRBV19; D: .; J: TRBJ1-1; size: many; CDR3: CASSPMRTVGEAFF; DNA: TGTGCCAGTAGTCCCATGAGGACAGTAGGAGAAGCTTTCTTT
V: TRBV12-3/TRBV12-4; D: .; J: TRBJ1-5; size: many; CDR3: CASSEQGNQPQHF; DNA: TGTGCCAGCAGCGAACAGGGAAATCAGCCCCAGCATTTT
V: TRBV9; D: TRBD1; J: TRBJ2-5; size: many; CDR3: CASSAGQGAGETQYF; DNA: TGTGCCAGCAGCGCCGGGCAGGGGGCTGGAGAGACCCAGTACTTC
V: TRBV3-1; D: .; J: TRBJ2-1; size: .; CDR3: CASSQSYGEQFF; DNA: TGTGCCAGCAGCCAGAGTTACGGCGAGCAGTTCTTC
V: TRBV10-3; D: .; J: TRBJ1-3; size: many; CDR3: CAITEGLGGNTIYF; DNA: TGTGCCATCACTGAGGGGCTAGGTGGAAACACCATATATTTT
V: TRBV29-1; D: .; J: TRBJ2-3; size: few; CDR3: CSVARTVGSDTQYF; DNA: TGCAGCGTTGCGCGGACAGTCGGATCAGATACGCAGTATTTT
V: TRBV12-3/TRBV12-4; D: .; J: TRBJ2-2; size: many; CDR3: CASRRRERLFF; DNA: TGTGCCAGCAGACGACGGGAGAGACTGTTTTTT
V: TRBV20-1; D: .; J: TRBJ2-7; size: many; CDR3: CSARVGSGNEQYF; DNA: TGCAGTGCTAGAGTGGGGTCCGGGAACGAGCAGTACTTC
V: TRBV5-5; D: TRBD2; J: TRBJ2-1; size: .; CDR3: CASSLELAGGSSYNEQFF; DNA: TGTGCCAGCAGCTTGGAACTAGCGGGGGGGAGCTCCTACAATGAGCAGTTCTTC
V: TRBV12-3/TRBV12-4; D: TRBD1; J: TRBJ1-4; size: few; CDR3: CASSDRAREKLFF; DNA: TGTGCCAGCAGTGACAGGGCCAGGGAAAAACTGTTTTTT
V: TRBV5-1; D: TRBD2; J: TRBJ2-2; size: many; CDR3: CASSLGPLAGGPRNTGELFF; DNA: TGCGCCAGCAGCTTGGGACCTCTAGCGGGAGGACCCCGAAACACCGGGGAGCTGTTTTTT
V: TRBV3-1; D: .; J: TRBJ2-7; size: few; CDR3: CASSHVDEQYF; DNA: TGTGCCAGCAGCCACGTCGACGAGCAGTACTTC
V: TRBV30; D: .; J: TRBJ2-5; size: many; CDR3: CAWSVLSSATQYF; DNA: TGTGCCTGGAGTGTACTCTCTAGTGCGACCCAGTACTTC
V: TRBV10-3; D: TRBD1; J: TRBJ2-7; size: .; CDR3: CAISERDRSSYEQYF; DNA: TGTGCCATCAGTGAACGGGACAGGAGCTCCTACGAGCAGTACTTC
V: TRBV7-2; D: .; J: TRBJ1-2; size: many; CDR3: CASSLQSTANYGYTF; DNA: TGTGCCAGCAGCTTACAAAGCACAGCTAACTATGGCTACACCTTC
V: TRBV10-3; D: .; J: TRBJ2-7; size: .; CDR3: CAIRNTGSEQYF; DNA: TGTGCCATCAGGAACACAGGGTCCGAGCAGTACTTC
V: TRBV29-1; D: .; J: TRBJ1-1; size: .; CDR3: CSVVPNTEAFF; DNA: TGCAGCGTTGTGCCGAACACTGAAGCTTTCTTT
V: TRBV29-1; D: TRBD2; J: TRBJ2-3; size: many; CDR3: CSVRLAGRTDTQYF; DNA: TGCAGCGTTAGACTAGCGGGACGCACAGATACGCAGTATTTT
V: TRBV6-1; D: .; J: TRBJ2-7; size: many; CDR3: CASSEFPGRNYEQYF; DNA: TGTGCCAGCAGTGAATTCCCAGGGAGGAATTACGAGCAGTACTTC
V: TRBV12-3/TRBV12-4; D: .; J: TRBJ1-5; size: many; CDR3: CASSTGSKAFSNQPQHF; DNA: TGTGCCAGCAGTACAGGGTCGAAGGCGTTTAGCAATCAGCCCCAGCATTTT
V: TRBV19; D: TRBD1; J: TRBJ2-7; size: many; CDR3: CASSSQGSGSYEQYF; DNA: TGTGCCAGTAGTTCACAGGGGAGCGGTTCCTACGAGCAGTACTTC
V: TRBV29-1; D: .; J: TRBJ1-3; size: many; CDR3: CSVLTNSGNTIYF; DNA: TGCAGCGTCCTGACAAACTCTGGAAACACCATATATTTT
V: TRBV27; D: TRBD2; J: TRBJ2-1; size: .; CDR3: CASRPPGLAGGYNEQFF; DNA: TGTGCCAGCAGACCCCCGGGACTAGCGGGGGGGTACAATGAGCAGTTCTTC
V: TRBV10-3; D: TRBD1; J: TRBJ2-7; size: many; CDR3: CAISSRTGSYEQYF; DNA: TGTGCCATCAGCTCCAGGACAGGGAGCTACGAGCAGTACTTC
V: TRBV19; D: TRBD1; J: TRBJ2-1; size: many; CDR3: CASSIGFEGRGLRGSSYNEQFF; DNA: TGTGCCAGTAGTATTGGATTTGAGGGCAGGGGGCTCCGGGGGAGCTCCTACAATGAGCAGTTCTTC
V: TRBV5-1; D: .; J: TRBJ1-6; size: few; CDR3: CASSLRGPDSPLHF; DNA: TGCGCCAGCAGCTTGCGGGGCCCCGATTCACCCCTCCACTTT
V: TRBV29-1; D: .; J: TRBJ1-2; size: many; CDR3: CSVDSSSRLPGGYTF; DNA: TGCAGCGTTGATAGTTCCAGCCGCCTCCCTGGGGGCTACACCTTC
V: TRBV6-6; D: .; J: TRBJ1-2; size: many; CDR3: CASSYGTTNYGYTF; DNA: TGTGCCAGCAGTTACGGGACCACCAACTATGGCTACACCTTC
V: TRBV2; D: TRBD1; J: TRBJ2-7; size: many; CDR3: CASRVTGTGTEQYF; DNA: TGTGCCAGCAGGGTGACCGGGACAGGGACCGAGCAGTACTTC
V: TRBV20-1; D: TRBD1; J: TRBJ1-1; size: many; CDR3: CSALKPGTGFFGVSTEAFF; DNA: TGCAGTGCCCTTAAACCCGGGACAGGGTTTTTCGGGGTATCCACTGAAGCTTTCTTT
V: TRBV3-1; D: .; J: TRBJ1-1; size: many; CDR3: CASSQATEAFF; DNA: TGTGCCAGCAGCCAGGCCACTGAAGCTTTCTTT
V: TRBV2; D: TRBD1; J: TRBJ2-5; size: few; CDR3: CAGTGDQETQYF; DNA: TGTGCCGGGACAGGGGACCAAGAGACCCAGTACTTC
V: TRBV6-2/TRBV6-3; D: TRBD1; J: TRBJ2-4; size: .; CDR3: CASSYSTGTGGSNIQYF; DNA: TGTGCCAGCAGTTACTCGACCGGGACAGGGGGTTCCAACATTCAGTACTTC
V: TRBV12-3/TRBV12-4; D: .; J: TRBJ2-1; size: many; CDR3: CASSVTRTDKNEQFF; DNA: TGTGCCAGCAGTGTAACCAGGACGGACAAAAATGAGCAGTTCTTC
V: TRBV20-1; D: .; J: TRBJ2-1; size: many; CDR3: CSARDEMGTGWNEQFF; DNA: TGCAGTGCTAGAGATGAAATGGGGACTGGATGGAATGAGCAGTTCTTC
V: TRBV5-1; D: .; J: TRBJ2-7; size: many; CDR3: CASSGASHEQYF; DNA: TGCGCCAGCAGCGGTGCTTCTCACGAGCAGTACTTC